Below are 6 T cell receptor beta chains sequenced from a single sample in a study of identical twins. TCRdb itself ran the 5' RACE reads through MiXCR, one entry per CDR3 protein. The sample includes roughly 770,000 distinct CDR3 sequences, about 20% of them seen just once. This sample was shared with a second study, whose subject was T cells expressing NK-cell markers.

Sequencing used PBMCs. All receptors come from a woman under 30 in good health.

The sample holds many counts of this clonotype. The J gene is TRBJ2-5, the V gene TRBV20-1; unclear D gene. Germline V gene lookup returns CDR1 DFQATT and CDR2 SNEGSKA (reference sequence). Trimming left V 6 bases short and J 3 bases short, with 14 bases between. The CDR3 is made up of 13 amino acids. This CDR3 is CSAPQVLEETQYF. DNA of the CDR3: TGCAGTGCCCCCCAGGTTCTAGAAGAGACCCAGTACTTC.

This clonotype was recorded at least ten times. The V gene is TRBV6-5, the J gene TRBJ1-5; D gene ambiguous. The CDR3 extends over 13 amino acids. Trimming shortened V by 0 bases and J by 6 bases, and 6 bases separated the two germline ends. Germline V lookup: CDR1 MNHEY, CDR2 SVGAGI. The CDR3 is CASSYSKSQPQHF. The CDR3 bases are TGTGCCAGCAGTTACTCAAAGAGTCAGCCCCAGCATTTT.

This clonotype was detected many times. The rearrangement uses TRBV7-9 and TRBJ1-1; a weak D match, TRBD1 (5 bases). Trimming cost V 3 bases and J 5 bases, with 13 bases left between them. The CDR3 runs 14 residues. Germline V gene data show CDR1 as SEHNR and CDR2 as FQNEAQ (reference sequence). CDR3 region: CASSFGGGRTEAFF. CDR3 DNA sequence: TGTGCCAGCAGCTTCGGGGGAGGTAGGACTGAAGCTTTCTTT.

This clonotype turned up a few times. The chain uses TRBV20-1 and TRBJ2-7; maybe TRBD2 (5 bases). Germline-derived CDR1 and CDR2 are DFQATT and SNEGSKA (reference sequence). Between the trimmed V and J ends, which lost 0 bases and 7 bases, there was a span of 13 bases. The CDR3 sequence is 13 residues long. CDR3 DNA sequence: TGCAGTGCTAGAGATAGAGGGCCAGGAGAGCAGTACTTC. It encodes CSARDRGPGEQYF.

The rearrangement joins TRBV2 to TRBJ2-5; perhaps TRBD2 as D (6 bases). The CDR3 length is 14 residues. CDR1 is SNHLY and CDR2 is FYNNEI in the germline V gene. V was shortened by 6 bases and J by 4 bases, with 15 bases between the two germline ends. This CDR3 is CASRTLGGGETQYF. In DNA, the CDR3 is TGTGCCAGCAGGACTTTGGGGGGAGGAGAGACCCAGTACTTC. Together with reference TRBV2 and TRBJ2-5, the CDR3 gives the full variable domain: EPEVTQTPSHQVTQMGQEVILRCVPISNHLYFYWYRQILGQKVEFLVSFYNNEISEKSEIFDDQFSVERPDGSNFTLKIRSTKLEDSAMYFCASRTLGGGETQYFGPGTRLLVL.

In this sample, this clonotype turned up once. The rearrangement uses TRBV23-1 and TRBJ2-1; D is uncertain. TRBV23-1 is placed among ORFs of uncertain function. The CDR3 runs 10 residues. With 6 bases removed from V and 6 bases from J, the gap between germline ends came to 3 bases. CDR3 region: CASRINEQFF. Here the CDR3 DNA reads TGCGCCAGCAGAATCAATGAGCAGTTCTTC.